Sequencing of this T cell receptor (beta chain) was carried out in a study of CD8 T cells in Susac syndrome. Across the study: Active disease was present in over 5 of the sequenced Susac syndrome patients, whereas about eight of them were in remission. Blood was drawn from Susac syndrome patients while they were therapy-naive, on corticosteroids, or on intravenous immunoglobulin alone.

Blood CD8+ and CD4+ T cells underwent high-throughput TCR beta sequencing. About 0.5 to 1 ug RNA was reverse transcribed with random hexamers. By means of immunoSEQ multiplex PCR, TCR beta CDR3 spanning 54 Vbeta and 13 Jbeta underwent amplification. MiXCR was run by TCRdb on the immunoSEQ multiplex PCR reads, yielding one entry per CDR3 protein. The table shows 100,000 or so distinct CDR3 sequences, with around 96% occurring only once. The CDR3 contains 13 residues. Trimming cost V 0 bases and J 5 bases, with 7 bases left between them. The germline gives CDR1 SGHDN, CDR2 FVKESK. This receptor was obtained from a human donor with Susac syndrome. The sample taken for sequencing was CD8+ T cells from PBMCs. The V gene is TRBV14, the J gene TRBJ1-1; D is uncertain. DNA of the CDR3: TGTGCCAGCAGCCAAGATTTCAGTACTGAAGCTTTCTTT. It specifies CASSQDFSTEAFF.